The rows below give T cell receptor beta chains drawn from one sample of a study of blood T cell repertoires in COVID-19. Produced via immunoSEQ multiplex PCR; TCRdb's table is partial and in-frame only. The sample yields more than 85,000 clones, 60% to 80% seen once. The sequencing input was peripheral blood. Every receptor here comes from a woman older than 75 with active or convalescent COVID-19. The CDR3 runs from the conserved cysteine through the conserved F or W. D genes are given only for firm matches. Rows give clone size only sometimes, using once, few, many, or a class for an expanded clone.

V	size	J	D	CDR3	DNA
TRBV27	.	TRBJ1-4	.	CASSRTNGKLFF	TGTGCCAGCAGTAGGACTAATGGAAAACTGTTTTTT
TRBV11-2	.	TRBJ1-2	.	CASSLAHTTLNGPDGYTF	TGTGCCAGCAGCTTAGCTCATACCACGCTAAACGGTCCGGATGGCTACACCTTC
TRBV12-5	.	TRBJ1-4	.	CASGLGQGYNEKLFF	TGTGCTAGTGGTTTGGGGCAGGGTTACAATGAAAAACTGTTTTTT
TRBV4-2	.	TRBJ1-1	.	CASSPHARENTEAFF	TGTGCCAGCAGCCCGCACGCGAGGGAGAACACTGAAGCTTTCTTT
TRBV4-1	.	TRBJ1-2	.	CASSQEVVSQLGYTF	TGCGCCAGCAGCCAAGAAGTCGTGTCGCAACTTGGCTACACCTTC
TRBV19	.	TRBJ2-1	.	CASSIGGQGRSYEQFF	TGTGCCAGTAGTATCGGGGGGCAGGGTAGATCATATGAGCAGTTCTTC
TRBV5-8	many	TRBJ1-3	.	CASSLRDTGNTIYF	TGTGCCAGCAGCCTCCGGGACACCGGAAACACCATATATTTT
TRBV14	few	TRBJ2-5	TRBD2	CASSQVGRFGGSGQETQYF	TGTGCCAGCAGCCAAGTTGGTAGGTTTGGCGGGAGTGGCCAAGAGACCCAGTACTTC
TRBV7-3	.	TRBJ1-5	TRBD1	CASARDRNQPQHF	TGTGCCAGCGCTAGGGACAGAAATCAGCCCCAGCATTTT
TRBV11-2	once	TRBJ2-7	TRBD2	CASSPRRTSGIGEQYF	TGTGCCAGCAGCCCCAGAAGGACTAGCGGGATTGGCGAGCAGTACTTC
TRBV7-6	.	TRBJ2-1	TRBD2	CASSHRAGEANEQFF	TGTGCCAGCAGCCACCGCGCGGGAGAGGCGAATGAGCAGTTCTTC
TRBV5-4	few	TRBJ2-1	TRBD2	CASSLGGGRAYNEQFF	TGTGCCAGCAGCTTGGGGGGCGGGAGGGCCTACAATGAGCAGTTCTTC
TRBV28	.	TRBJ2-2	.	CASSLLGLARTGELFF	TGTGCCAGCAGTTTATTGGGCCTAGCGAGGACCGGGGAGCTGTTTTTT
TRBV7-9	.	TRBJ1-2	.	CASSLVIGAHYGYTF	TGTGCCAGCAGCTTAGTAATAGGGGCTCACTATGGCTACACCTTC
TRBV29-1	many	TRBJ2-3	TRBD2	CSATRGRLASPDTQYF	TGCAGCGCCACCCGAGGGAGACTAGCGAGCCCAGATACGCAGTATTTT
TRBV27	.	TRBJ2-7	.	CASSNGLLSSYEQYF	TGTGCCAGCAGCAATGGACTTCTCAGCTCCTACGAGCAGTACTTC
TRBV7-2	.	TRBJ2-3	TRBD2	CASSLQSGRIDTQYF	TGTGCCAGCAGCTTACAGAGCGGGAGAATAGATACGCAGTATTTT
TRBV9	.	TRBJ2-1	TRBD2	CASSVAAGVYNEQFF	TGTGCCAGCAGCGTAGCCGCGGGAGTCTACAATGAGCAGTTCTTC
TRBV19	.	TRBJ1-5	.	CAISDSFNQPQHF	TGTGCCATTAGCGACAGCTTCAATCAGCCCCAGCATTTT
TRBV5-1	.	TRBJ2-1	.	CASSTPSDEQFF	TGCGCCAGCAGCACCCCTTCGGATGAGCAGTTCTTC
TRBV3-1/TRBV3-2	.	TRBJ2-7	TRBD2	CASSRTGGSKTYEQYF	TGTGCCAGCAGCCGTACTGGCGGGAGTAAAACCTACGAGCAGTACTTC
TRBV19	.	TRBJ1-5	.	CASSKLRDSNQPQHF	TGTGCCAGTAGTAAACTGAGAGATAGCAATCAGCCCCAGCATTTT
TRBV19	.	TRBJ1-1	TRBD1	CASSIGQGAMVDEAFF	TGTGCCAGTAGTATAGGACAGGGGGCGATGGTTGATGAAGCTTTCTTT
TRBV28	.	TRBJ1-1	.	CASSPRVTEAFF	TGTGCCAGCAGTCCCCGAGTTACTGAAGCTTTCTTT
TRBV2	.	TRBJ2-2	TRBD1	CASSARTGGPGELFF	TGTGCCAGCAGTGCCAGGACAGGGGGCCCCGGGGAGCTGTTTTTT
TRBV5-1	once	TRBJ1-1	.	CASSSGVMNTEAFF	TGCGCCAGCAGCTCAGGGGTGATGAACACTGAAGCTTTCTTT
TRBV29-1	.	TRBJ2-5	TRBD2	CSVSFGSGRETQYF	TGCAGCGTCTCTTTTGGTAGCGGGAGGGAGACCCAGTACTTC
TRBV5-6	.	TRBJ2-1	TRBD2	CASSFGGRPSYNEQFF	TGTGCCAGCAGCTTCGGCGGGAGGCCGTCCTACAATGAGCAGTTCTTC
TRBV19	.	TRBJ1-1	TRBD1	CASSRWTGVNTEAFF	TGTGCCAGTAGTAGGTGGACAGGGGTGAACACTGAAGCTTTCTTT
TRBV5-1	few	TRBJ1-2	TRBD1	CASSLTGGVDGYTF	TGCGCCAGCAGCTTAACAGGGGGGGTAGATGGCTACACCTTC
TRBV5-1	few	TRBJ2-7	TRBD1	CASSPGTGFVYEQYF	TGCGCCAGCAGCCCCGGGACAGGGTTTGTCTACGAGCAGTACTTC
TRBV19	.	TRBJ2-5	TRBD1	CASSSPGTGPETQYF	TGTGCCAGTAGTTCCCCCGGGACAGGGCCAGAGACCCAGTACTTC
TRBV18	few	TRBJ2-5	.	CASSPRETQYF	TGTGCCAGCTCACCCCGGGAGACCCAGTACTTC
TRBV2	.	TRBJ2-5	.	CASSEGGRLAETQYF	TGTGCCAGCAGTGAAGGAGGGAGGCTAGCCGAGACCCAGTACTTC
TRBV4-1	.	TRBJ2-1	TRBD2	CASSRLAGVSYNEQFF	TGCGCCAGCAGCAGACTAGCGGGAGTCTCCTACAATGAGCAGTTCTTC
TRBV27	.	TRBJ2-1	TRBD2	CASRLAGWDEQFF	TGTGCCAGCAGACTAGCGGGATGGGATGAGCAGTTCTTC
TRBV12-3/TRBV12-4	.	TRBJ2-2	.	CASSSYHTGELFF	TGTGCCAGCAGTTCCTACCACACCGGGGAGCTGTTTTTT
TRBV5-6	.	TRBJ1-2	.	CARTGLHYGYTF	TGTGCCAGGACTGGTCTCCACTATGGCTACACCTTC
TRBV5-1	.	TRBJ2-1	.	CASSETLGSSNEQFF	TGCGCCAGCAGCGAGACCCTCGGGAGTTCAAATGAGCAGTTCTTC
TRBV18	.	TRBJ2-7	.	CASSPGQTYEQYF	TGTGCCAGCTCACCCGGACAGACTTACGAGCAGTACTTC
TRBV10-3	.	TRBJ2-7	.	CASRGTLIQGLEQYF	TGTGCCAGCCGCGGGACTCTCATTCAGGGTCTCGAGCAGTACTTC
TRBV6-2/TRBV6-3	.	TRBJ1-2	.	CASSYHGQSYGYTF	TGTGCCAGCAGTTACCACGGACAGAGCTATGGCTACACCTTC
TRBV2	.	TRBJ1-1	TRBD1	CASTETGGAGNTEAFF	TGTGCCAGCACCGAGACAGGGGGCGCGGGGAACACTGAAGCTTTCTTT
TRBV2	.	TRBJ1-2	.	CASISTGYGYTF	TGTGCCAGCATTTCAACCGGGTATGGCTACACCTTC
TRBV5-5	.	TRBJ2-1	TRBD2	CASSRTSGIAEQFF	TGTGCCAGCAGCCGGACTAGCGGGATTGCAGAGCAGTTCTTC
TRBV11-2	.	TRBJ2-3	.	CASSLDRLVTDTQYF	TGTGCCAGCAGCTTAGATCGGCTAGTAACAGATACGCAGTATTTT
TRBV2	few	TRBJ2-4	.	CASSWRRGAKNIQYF	TGTGCCAGCAGCTGGCGACGGGGGGCCAAAAACATTCAGTACTTC
TRBV5-1	.	TRBJ2-3	TRBD2	CASSLGSGGSTDTQYF	TGCGCCAGCAGCTTGGGCTCGGGGGGTAGCACAGATACGCAGTATTTT
TRBV2	.	TRBJ2-1	.	CASSEGTVYNEQFF	TGTGCCAGCAGTGAAGGGACAGTCTACAATGAGCAGTTCTTC
TRBV28	.	TRBJ2-7	TRBD2	CASRIPGLAGGPSYEQYF	TGTGCCAGCAGAATCCCGGGACTAGCGGGAGGGCCCTCCTACGAGCAGTACTTC
TRBV28	.	TRBJ2-1	TRBD2	CASSVAGGNNEQFF	TGTGCCAGCAGTGTGGCGGGGGGGAACAATGAGCAGTTCTTC
TRBV19	.	TRBJ2-2	TRBD1	CASNLQGAVGELFF	TGTGCCAGTAACCTTCAGGGGGCCGTCGGGGAGCTGTTTTTT